The clone carrying this T cell receptor (beta chain) is a singleton in its sample. What it binds is unknown. The length of the CDR3 is 17 residues. CDR1 and CDR2 from the germline V gene are MNHEY and SMNVEV (reference sequence). V was clipped by 2 bases and J by 0 bases; unmatched bases: 5. This sample is part of a study of shared clonotypes between healthy human individuals. Measured with immunoSEQ multiplex PCR; TCRdb has only the in-frame clones, and not every one. This table holds 1,400,000 or so clones, less than 99% found once. Nashville, Tennessee was home to all donors, who were Caucasian adults. General observations from the study: Estimated richness was generally greater in naive than memory subsets. The genetic and exposure-history diversity represented was limited by few donors.

Sequencing input: naive CD4+ T cells sorted from blood. Subset described: CD45RA+ positively selected. The receptor comes from a man aged 25 to 40 in good health. V usage is TRBV27 and J usage is TRBJ2-3; 10 nucleotides align to TRBD2. Here the CDR3 reads CASSLRLAGVSTDTQYF. CDR3 coding DNA: TGTGCCAGCAGTTTACGGCTAGCGGGGGTTAGCACAGATACGCAGTATTTT.